This TCR beta chain was identified in a study of shared clonotypes between healthy human individuals. Naive CD45RA+ and memory CD45RA-negative subsets were split from CD4+ cells. The CDR3 is 14 amino acids. V was pared by 2 bases and J by 5 bases, with 0 bases of the junction left unmatched. From germline, CDR1 is MDHEN and CDR2 SYDVKM. General study findings and limits: On the whole, naive subsets had larger estimated richness than memory subsets had.

Details on this clone: Antigen specificity is unknown.

Several immunoSEQ plates received, in even portions, the genomic DNA of each subset. Original processing methods: ImmunoSEQ junction-only sequences lacked quality scores, so their filtering differed. Measured with immunoSEQ multiplex PCR; TCRdb has only the in-frame clones, and not every one. That table is the source of V, J and clone size, and D and trimming were worked out from the DNA. This table has some 2.3 million clones, more than 80% appearing once. The receptor was isolated from a man younger than 30 in good health. Some clones in this sample may be carry-over from other donors' samples. The sample taken for sequencing was naive CD4+ T cells from PBMCs. The sample's subset: CD45RA+ positively selected. This chain joins TRBV28 and TRBJ2-1; 10 nucleotides match TRBD2. This chain's CDR3 is CASSLTSGNNEQFF. The CDR3 DNA follows: TGTGCCAGCAGTTTAACTAGCGGGAACAATGAGCAGTTCTTC.